A single sample gave rise to the 10 T cell receptor beta chains below, sequenced in a study of cytomegalovirus exposure and HLA in healthy donors. 60 Vbeta and 13 Jbeta primers were used in PCR. Repertoires were generated with immunoSEQ multiplex PCR, while TCRdb's copy carries only in-frame clones and drops some. The sample lists about 77,000 clones, 78% occurring once. Sample: PBMCs. These TCRs come from a man aged 35 to 55 in good health and CMV-seronegative.

V usage is TRBV7-2 and J usage is TRBJ2-3; TRBD2 matches 8 bases. The CDR3 has 12 amino acids. With V trimmed by 2 bases and J by 14 bases, 6 bases remained unmatched. Germline CDR1 reads SGHTA; CDR2 reads FQGNSA. The chain's CDR3 is CASSLYREGAYF. In DNA, the CDR3 is TGTGCCAGCAGCTTATATCGGGAGGGTGCGTATTTT.

CDR3: CATSRGGLGSTEAFF. CDR3 coding DNA: TGTGCCACCAGCAGAGGGGGACTCGGGAGTACTGAAGCTTTCTTT. The chain employs TRBV15 and TRBJ1-1; TRBD1 might be the D (5 bases). The CDR3 totals 15 residues. V lost 1 base and J 5 bases, leaving 14 bases between the germline ends. CDR1 and CDR2 (germline): LNHNV, YYDKDF (reference sequence).

V usage is TRBV9 and J usage is TRBJ2-7; 9 bases agree with TRBD1. V lost 4 bases to trimming and J lost 5 bases; unmatched junction nucleotides: 7. Germline V gives CDR1 SGDLS, CDR2 YYNGEE. The CDR3 sequence is 14 residues long. The CDR3 is CASSFGTGNNEQYF. CDR3 DNA: TGTGCCAGCAGCTTCGGGACAGGGAACAACGAGCAGTACTTC.

V gene TRBV6-5 combines with J gene TRBJ2-5; D ambiguous. This CDR3 has 14 residues. CDR1 MNHEY and CDR2 SVGAGI come from the germline V gene. Trimming shortened V by 2 bases and J by 5 bases, and 12 bases separated the two germline ends. The chain's CDR3 is CASSYSPATETQYF. The CDR3 DNA reads as TGTGCCAGCAGTTACAGTCCAGCGACGGAGACCCAGTACTTC.

A single count supports this clone. The junction does not match germline at one end; this may be a read error. The J gene is TRBJ1-2, the V gene TRBV7-9; TRBD1 might be the D (6 bases). This CDR3 spans 8 amino acids. Per germline, CDR1 SEHNR and CDR2 FQNEAQ (reference sequence). The CDR3, as DNA: TGTGCCAGCAGCCCCAGGGGCTTC. Its protein is CASSPRGF.

The chain combines TRBV5-1 with TRBJ2-5; D possibly corresponds to TRBD1 (6 bases). Judging by the DNA end, TRBJ2-7 fits better; the J call may be wrong. The CDR3 sequence is 14 residues long. Germline-derived CDR1 and CDR2 are SGHRS and YFSETQ. CDR3 sequence: CASSVTGSAYEQYF. CDR3 coding DNA: TGCGCCAGCAGCGTAACAGGGAGCGCCTACGAGCAGTACTTC.

This chain links TRBV28 with TRBJ1-2; 10 bases align to TRBD1. Per germline, CDR1 MDHEN and CDR2 SYDVKM. V dropped 5 bases and J dropped 2; count of bases not matched to a gene: 5. This CDR3 spans 15 amino acids. DNA for the CDR3: TGTGCCAGCAGTGACCCGGGACAGGGGAACTATGGCTACACCTTC. Translation: CASSDPGQGNYGYTF.

V and J are TRBV28 and TRBJ1-4; D is unclear. V was pared by 6 bases and J by 4 bases, with 12 bases between. The CDR3 sequence is 14 residues long. The germline CDR1 and CDR2 sequences are MDHEN and SYDVKM. The CDR3 DNA sequence: TGTGCCAGCAGCCTAATCCACGTTAATGAAAAACTGTTTTTT. Protein: CASSLIHVNEKLFF. The full variable domain, completed using reference TRBV28 and TRBJ1-4, is DVKVTQSSRYLVKRTGEKVFLECVQDMDHENMFWYRQDPGLGLRLIYFSYDVKMKEKGDIPEGYSVSREKKERFSLILESASTNQTSMYLCASSLIHVNEKLFFGSGTQLSVL.

The genes are TRBV7-2 and TRBJ2-5; 10 bases are shared with TRBD2. The DNA end is a closer match to TRBJ2-7, so the J assignment may be wrong. The CDR3 is made up of 15 amino acids. Germline V gene sequence: CDR1 SGHTA, CDR2 FQGNSA. CDR3 loop: CASSLILAGSYEQYF. The CDR3 bases are TGTGCCAGCAGCTTAATACTAGCGGGATCCTACGAGCAGTACTTC.

The chain carries TRBV9 and TRBJ1-1, with a weak D call TRBD1 (5 bases). Trimming took off 4 bases at V and 6 bases at J, with 19 bases between the two ends. Germline V gene lookup returns CDR1 SGDLS and CDR2 YYNGEE. The CDR3 has 15 amino acids. The CDR3 DNA reads as TGTGCCAGCAGCAACGAGCCCAGGGTGGTCCCTGAAGCTTTCTTT. Translating it yields CASSNEPRVVPEAFF.